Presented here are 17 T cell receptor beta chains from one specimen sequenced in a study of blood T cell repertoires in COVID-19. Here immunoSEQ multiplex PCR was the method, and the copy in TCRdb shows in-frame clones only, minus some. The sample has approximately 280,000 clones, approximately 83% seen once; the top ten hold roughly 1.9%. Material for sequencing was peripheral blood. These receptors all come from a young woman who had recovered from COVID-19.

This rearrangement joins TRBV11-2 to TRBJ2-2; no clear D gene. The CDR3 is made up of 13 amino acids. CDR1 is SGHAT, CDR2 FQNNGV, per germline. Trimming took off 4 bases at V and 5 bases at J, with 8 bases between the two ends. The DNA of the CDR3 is TGTGCCAGCAGCTCCGGGTTGACCGGGGAGCTGTTTTTT. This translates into CASSSGLTGELFF.

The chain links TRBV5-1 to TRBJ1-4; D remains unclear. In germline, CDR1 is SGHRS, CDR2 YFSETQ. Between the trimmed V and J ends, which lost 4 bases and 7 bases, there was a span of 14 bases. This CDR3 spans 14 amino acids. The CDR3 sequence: CASSRDGGGEKLFF. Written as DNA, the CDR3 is TGCGCCAGCAGCCGAGACGGTGGAGGTGAAAAACTGTTTTTT.

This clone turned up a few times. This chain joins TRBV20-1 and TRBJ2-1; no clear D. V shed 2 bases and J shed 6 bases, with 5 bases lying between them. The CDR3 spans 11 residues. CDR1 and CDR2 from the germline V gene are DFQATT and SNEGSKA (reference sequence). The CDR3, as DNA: TGCAGTGCTAGACAGGTCAATGAGCAGTTCTTC. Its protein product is CSARQVNEQFF.

CDR3 coding DNA: TGTGCCAGCAGTGAAGCTGGAGACAGGGGGCGCGGGGAGCTGTTTTTT. The encoded protein is CASSEAGDRGRGELFF. The chain is built from TRBV2 and TRBJ2-2; TRBD1 matches at 10 bases. With 0 bases clipped from V and 7 bases from J, the junction kept 5 bases outside the gene matches. Per the germline V gene, CDR1 is SNHLY and CDR2 is FYNNEI. The CDR3 sequence is 16 residues long. Full variable domain (missing parts from reference TRBV2 and TRBJ2-2): EPEVTQTPSHQVTQMGQEVILRCVPISNHLYFYWYRQILGQKVEFLVSFYNNEISEKSEIFDDQFSVERPDGSNFTLKIRSTKLEDSAMYFCASSEAGDRGRGELFFGEGSRLTVL.

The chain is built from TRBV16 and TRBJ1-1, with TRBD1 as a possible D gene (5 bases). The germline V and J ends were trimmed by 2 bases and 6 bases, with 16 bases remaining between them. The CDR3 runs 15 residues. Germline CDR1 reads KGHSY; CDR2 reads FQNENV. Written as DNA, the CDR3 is TGTGCCAGCAGCCAAGGGTCCGGGTTAGGGGCTGAAGCTTTCTTT. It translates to CASSQGSGLGAEAFF.

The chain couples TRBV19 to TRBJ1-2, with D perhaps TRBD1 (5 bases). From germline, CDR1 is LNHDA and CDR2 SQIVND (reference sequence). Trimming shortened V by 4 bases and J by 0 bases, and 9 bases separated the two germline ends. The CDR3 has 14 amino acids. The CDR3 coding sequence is TGTGCCAGTAGTAAGGACAAATCTAACTATGGCTACACCTTC. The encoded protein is CASSKDKSNYGYTF.

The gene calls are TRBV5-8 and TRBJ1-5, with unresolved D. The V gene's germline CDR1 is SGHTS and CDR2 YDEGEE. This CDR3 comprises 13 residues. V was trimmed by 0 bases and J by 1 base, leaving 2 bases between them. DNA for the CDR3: TGTGCCAGCAGCTTGGCAAGCAATCAGCCCCAGCATTTT. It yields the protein CASSLASNQPQHF.

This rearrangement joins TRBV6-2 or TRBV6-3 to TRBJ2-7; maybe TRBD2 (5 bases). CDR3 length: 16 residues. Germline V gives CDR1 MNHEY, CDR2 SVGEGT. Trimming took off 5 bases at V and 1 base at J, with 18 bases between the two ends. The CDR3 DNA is TGTGCCAGCAGTCCCCCCCTTGCGGGTGTATCCTACGAGCAGTACTTC. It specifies CASSPPLAGVSYEQYF.

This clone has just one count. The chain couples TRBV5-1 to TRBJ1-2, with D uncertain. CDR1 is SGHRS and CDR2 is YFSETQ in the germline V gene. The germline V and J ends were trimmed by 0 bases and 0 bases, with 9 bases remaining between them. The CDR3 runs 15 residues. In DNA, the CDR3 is TGCGCCAGCAGCTTGGACGCGGTAACTAACTATGGCTACACCTTC. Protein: CASSLDAVTNYGYTF.

The CDR3 DNA is TGTGCCAGCAGCCTGGTAGCGGAGAATGAGCAGTTCTTC. It codes for CASSLVAENEQFF. The V and J genes are TRBV3-1 (or the pseudogene TRBV3-2) and TRBJ2-1, with a possible D match to TRBD2 (6 bases). V was trimmed by 4 bases and J by 7 bases, leaving 11 bases between them. CDR3 size: 13 residues. Germline values: CDR1 LGHDT, CDR2 YNNKEL (reference sequence).

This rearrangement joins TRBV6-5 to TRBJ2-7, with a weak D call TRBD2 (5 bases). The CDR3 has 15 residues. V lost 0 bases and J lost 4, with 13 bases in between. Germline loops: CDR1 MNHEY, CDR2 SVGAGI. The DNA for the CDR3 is TGTGCCAGCAGTTACTCGGAGGAGGTCTCTTACGAGCAGTACTTC. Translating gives CASSYSEEVSYEQYF.

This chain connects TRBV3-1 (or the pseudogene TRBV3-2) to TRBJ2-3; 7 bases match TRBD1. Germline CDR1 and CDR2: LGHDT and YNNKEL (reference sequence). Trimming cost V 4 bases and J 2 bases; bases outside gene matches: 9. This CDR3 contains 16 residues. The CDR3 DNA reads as TGTGCCAGCAGCCTTTGGACAGGTTTTTCCACAGATACGCAGTATTTT. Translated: CASSLWTGFSTDTQYF.

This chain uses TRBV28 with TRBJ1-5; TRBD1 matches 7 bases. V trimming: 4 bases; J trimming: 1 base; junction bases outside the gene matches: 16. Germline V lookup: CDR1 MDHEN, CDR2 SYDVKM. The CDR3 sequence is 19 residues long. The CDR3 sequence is CASSSAATGDGQSNQPQHF. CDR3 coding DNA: TGTGCCAGCAGTTCTGCCGCTACAGGGGATGGACAAAGCAATCAGCCCCAGCATTTT.

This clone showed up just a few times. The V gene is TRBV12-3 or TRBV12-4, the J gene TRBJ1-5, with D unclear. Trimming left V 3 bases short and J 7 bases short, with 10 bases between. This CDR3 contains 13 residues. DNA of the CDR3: TGTGCCAGCAGTTTTTTCTCTGGCCAGCCCCAGCATTTT. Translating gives CASSFFSGQPQHF.

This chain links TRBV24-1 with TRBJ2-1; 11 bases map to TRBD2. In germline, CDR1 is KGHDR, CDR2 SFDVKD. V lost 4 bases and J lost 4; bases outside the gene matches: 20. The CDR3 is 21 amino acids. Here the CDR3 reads CATSESPFALAGGHSYNEQFF. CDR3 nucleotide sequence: TGTGCCACCAGTGAGAGCCCATTCGCCCTAGCGGGAGGACATTCTTACAATGAGCAGTTCTTC.

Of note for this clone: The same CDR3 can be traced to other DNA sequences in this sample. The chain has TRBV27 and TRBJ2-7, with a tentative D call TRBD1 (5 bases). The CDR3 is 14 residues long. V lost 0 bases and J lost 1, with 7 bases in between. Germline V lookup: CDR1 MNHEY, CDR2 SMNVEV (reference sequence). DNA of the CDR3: TGTGCCAGCAGTTTATCTAGGGGTTCCTACGAGCAGTACTTC. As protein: CASSLSRGSYEQYF.

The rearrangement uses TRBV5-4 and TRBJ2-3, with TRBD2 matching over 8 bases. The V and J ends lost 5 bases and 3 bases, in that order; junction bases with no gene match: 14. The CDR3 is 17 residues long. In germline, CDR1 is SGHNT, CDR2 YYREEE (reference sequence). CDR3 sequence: CASRPGGGMVITDTQYF. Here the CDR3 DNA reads TGTGCCAGCAGACCCGGGGGGGGGATGGTAATTACAGATACGCAGTATTTT.